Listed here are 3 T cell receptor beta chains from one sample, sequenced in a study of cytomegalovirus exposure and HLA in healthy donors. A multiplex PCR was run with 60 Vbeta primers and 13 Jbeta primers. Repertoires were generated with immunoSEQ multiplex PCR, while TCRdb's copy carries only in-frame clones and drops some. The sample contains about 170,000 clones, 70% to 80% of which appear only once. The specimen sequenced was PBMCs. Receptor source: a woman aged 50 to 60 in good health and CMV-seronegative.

In DNA, the CDR3 is TGTGCCAGCAGCTTCCAGGGAGATACGCAGTATTTT. Amino acid sequence: CASSFQGDTQYF. V and J are TRBV7-2 and TRBJ2-3; perhaps TRBD1 as D (5 bases). The CDR3 consists of 12 residues. Germline lookup yields CDR1 SGHTA and CDR2 FQGNSA. V was shortened by 3 bases and J by 5 bases, with 6 bases between the two germline ends.

The CDR3 reads CASSEQRTGELFF. The CDR3 region has the DNA TGTGCCAGCAGTGAACAGAGGACCGGGGAGCTGTTTTTT. The chain is built from TRBV6-1 and TRBJ2-2; D is unclear. CDR3 length: 13 amino acids. V was cut by 2 bases and J by 5 bases, with 6 bases left in between. The germline V gene encodes CDR1 MNHNS and CDR2 SASEGT.

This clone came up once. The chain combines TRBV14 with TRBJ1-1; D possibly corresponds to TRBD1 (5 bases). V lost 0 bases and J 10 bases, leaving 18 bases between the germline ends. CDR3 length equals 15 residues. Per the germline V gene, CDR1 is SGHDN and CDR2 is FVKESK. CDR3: CASSQDRSDNAGAFF. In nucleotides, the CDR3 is TGTGCCAGCAGCCAAGACCGCTCGGACAACGCAGGAGCTTTCTTT.